Listed below are T cell receptor beta chains from one sample, sequenced in a study of CD8 T cells in Susac syndrome. Each CDR3 protein gets one entry after TCRdb re-called the immunoSEQ multiplex PCR reads with MiXCR. The sample records around 280,000 distinct CDR3 sequences, about 90% being singletons. Sequenced input: CD4+ T cells from PBMCs. The receptors were sampled from a human donor with multiple sclerosis. Both conserved end residues are part of each CDR3. Fields, in order: J gene, clone size, V gene, CDR3 protein. Size tells how often a clone was seen (once, few, many) or the class of an expanded clone, and some rows leave it out.

J gene: TRBJ2-5; clone size: .; V gene: TRBV20-1; CDR3 protein: CSAPTRVEQTQYF
J gene: TRBJ1-3; clone size: .; V gene: TRBV7-2; CDR3 protein: CASSLALPGSFGGNTIYF
J gene: TRBJ1-4; clone size: .; V gene: TRBV5-8; CDR3 protein: CASSWGGSGYNEKLFF
J gene: TRBJ2-7; clone size: .; V gene: TRBV28; CDR3 protein: CASSPGTSGGYEQYF
J gene: TRBJ2-5; clone size: .; V gene: TRBV19; CDR3 protein: CASSSPRGRERQETQYF
J gene: TRBJ1-2; clone size: .; V gene: TRBV6-1; CDR3 protein: CASSVTRDSYGYTF
J gene: TRBJ2-2; clone size: .; V gene: TRBV5-6; CDR3 protein: CASSRTAGELFF
J gene: TRBJ1-1; clone size: few; V gene: TRBV6-6; CDR3 protein: CASSYSGETEAFF
J gene: TRBJ1-5; clone size: .; V gene: TRBV12-3/TRBV12-4; CDR3 protein: CASSLAPNQPQHF
J gene: TRBJ2-5; clone size: .; V gene: TRBV16; CDR3 protein: CASSQGSLQETQYF
J gene: TRBJ2-7; clone size: .; V gene: TRBV6-1; CDR3 protein: CASSRPGQGQYYEQYF
J gene: TRBJ2-5; clone size: .; V gene: TRBV7-2; CDR3 protein: CASSLGGRRETQYF
J gene: TRBJ2-1; clone size: .; V gene: TRBV29-1; CDR3 protein: CSSSGEWNEQFF
J gene: TRBJ1-2; clone size: .; V gene: TRBV9; CDR3 protein: CASSPGQTYGYTF
J gene: TRBJ2-3; clone size: .; V gene: TRBV30; CDR3 protein: CAWSVGDRNTDTQYF
J gene: TRBJ1-1; clone size: .; V gene: TRBV6-2/TRBV6-3; CDR3 protein: CASSPHGSVEEAFF
J gene: TRBJ1-4; clone size: .; V gene: TRBV7-9; CDR3 protein: CATALTGEKLFF